This TCR beta chain came from a study of blood T cell repertoires in COVID-19. Study in general: The United States, Italy and Spain provided the acute and convalescent COVID-19 samples. Sources were T cells, B-cell-depleted T cells, or PBMCs; the material itself was cDNA or gDNA.

The authors' processing: It was from reference gene primer amplification that nucleated cell counts were estimated. The table came from immunoSEQ multiplex PCR; TCRdb's copy has only in-frame clones and leaves some out. V and J calls and clone size are copied from that table; D and trimming were computed from the DNA. Here the sample spans over 100,000 clones, roughly 92% being singletons. One Seattle source followed patients from active infection through their disease course. V shed 7 bases and J 10 bases; nucleotides not matched to a gene: 10. The CDR3 has 15 residues. Germline-derived CDR1 and CDR2 are LGHNA and YNFKEQ.

Sequencing input: peripheral blood. The V gene is TRBV4-2, the J gene TRBJ1-6, with TRBD1 identical over 10 bases. The receptor was isolated from a woman between 45 and 60 years old with COVID-19, enrolled during active disease. CDR3 sequence: CASTPRRGQGSPLHF. The CDR3 DNA reads as TGTGCCAGCACCCCCCGCCGGGGACAGGGGTCACCCCTCCACTTT.